By sample share, the clone carrying this T cell receptor beta chain is medium-sized. What it binds is not known. The libraries were made with immunoSEQ version 4 in survey mode. Generated by immunoSEQ multiplex PCR, the TCRdb table keeps only in-frame clones and is missing some. The repertoire holds approximately 26,000 clones, with approximately 78% as singletons. These data belong to a study of persistence of HIV-infected CD4 T cells. The study, taken as a whole, reports: TCR oligoclonality correlated with proviral oligoclonality in the same sorted populations. Bulk TCR data could not be restricted to HIV-1-infected CMV-responding cells.

Cells were stimulated with CMV-infected fibroblast lysates at 8.5 to 10 ug/mL. Memory cells lacking CD40L and CD69 with high CD45RO were sorted. The sample here was CD4+ T cells sorted from PBMCs after roughly 20-hour stimulation, taken from a patient who received antiretroviral therapy. The source of this sequence is an adult woman with HIV who was CMV-seropositive.

CDR3 DNA sequence: TGTGCCAGCAGCCAAGATAGGTTACCCACAGATACGCAGTATTTT. Encoded protein: CASSQDRLPTDTQYF. The chain is built from TRBV3-1 (or the pseudogene TRBV3-2) and TRBJ2-3; D unresolved. Per germline, CDR1 LGHDT and CDR2 YNNKEL (reference sequence). The CDR3 consists of 15 residues. Trimming stripped 0 bases from V and 2 bases from J, with 9 bases between.